The sequence of this T cell receptor (beta chain) was determined in a study of T cell repertoires in cytomegalovirus infection. Study-level background: Recently identified HLA-C-restricted CMV epitopes and well-studied HLA-B-restricted CMV epitopes were used by the study. Both a matching HLA type and CMV infection were indicated by public TCR beta signatures.

Notes on the study in general: HLA-C-restricted CMV-specific TCR beta clonotypes were dominant in the ex vivo response. People with CMV and the relevant HLA were identified by cumulative public TCR beta family frequency.

This clonotype occurred a few times. Antigen specificity is unknown. One entry per CDR3 protein results from TCRdb running MiXCR on the reads. The sample yields approximately 590,000 distinct CDR3 sequences, 40% seen once. Trimming at V came to 1 base and at J to 5 bases, leaving 10 bases not matched to a gene. The CDR3 extends over 16 amino acids. The germline V gene has CDR1 SGHVS and CDR2 FQNEAQ. The specimen comprised cultured PBMCs, sampled from culture after CMV antigen stimulation. The chain recombines TRBV7-8 with TRBJ2-5; 7 nucleotides match TRBD2. The source is a human donor in good health (CMV status not recorded). Some clones in this sample may be carry-over from other donors' samples. The CDR3 protein is CASSLVAGVSGETQYF. The CDR3 region has the DNA TGTGCCAGCAGCTTAGTGGCGGGAGTGAGTGGTGAGACCCAGTACTTC. Looking up the rest from reference TRBV7-8 and TRBJ2-5 gives the full variable domain: GAGVSQSPRYKVAKRGQDVALRCDPISGHVSLFWYQQALGQGPEFLTYFQNEAQLDKSGLPSDRFFAERPEGSVSTLKIQRTQQEDSAVYLCASSLVAGVSGETQYFGPGTRLLVL.